This is a list of T cell receptor beta chains from one sample in a study of vaccination effects on CD4 cells after COVID-19. No antigen has been identified for these receptors. Data came from immunoSEQ multiplex PCR; TCRdb stores just in-frame clones and leaves some out. Here the sample spans tens of thousands of clones, 55% to 80% being singletons. The sequencing here drew on CD4+ T cells from PBMCs cultured without peptide, taken before COVID-19 vaccination. These receptors were taken from a human donor who received a COVID-19 vaccine. The CDR3 runs from the conserved cysteine through the conserved F or W. The order of the fields is V gene, D gene, clone size, J gene, CDR3 DNA, CDR3 protein. A D gene is named only where the DNA matches it firmly. Only part of the rows carry a size: once, few, many, or a class if the clone is expanded.

TRBV5-1,NA,NA,TRBJ2-5,TGCGCCACCGCCTTCGACAGAAAAGAGACCCAGTACTTC,CATAFDRKETQYF
TRBV4-1,NA,NA,TRBJ2-7,TGCGCCAGCAGCCAAGGGTCGGGGAGGATCTACGAGCAGTACTTC,CASSQGSGRIYEQYF
TRBV4-2,NA,NA,TRBJ2-7,TGTGCCAGCAGCCAAGATCCGGACAGTTATTCCTACGAGCAGTACTTC,CASSQDPDSYSYEQYF
TRBV7-2,NA,once,TRBJ2-3,TGTGCCAGCAGCTCGACAACTGGAGATACGCAGTATTTT,CASSSTTGDTQYF
TRBV11-2,NA,NA,TRBJ1-6,TGTGCCAGCAGCGATGTAATAGGGGGGTCCTATAATTCACCCCTCCACTTT,CASSDVIGGSYNSPLHF
TRBV3-1/TRBV3-2,NA,NA,TRBJ2-3,TGTGCCAGCAGCCAAGATCCCCGGCGCACAGATACGCAGTATTTT,CASSQDPRRTDTQYF
TRBV12-5,NA,NA,TRBJ1-2,TGTGCTAGTGGTTTGGTACTAATGAGGGACGGGACATATGGCTACACCTTC,CASGLVLMRDGTYGYTF
TRBV6-5,TRBD1,NA,TRBJ2-7,TGTGCTACGGCCCCAGGACAGGTCTACGAGCAGTACTTC,CATAPGQVYEQYF
TRBV10-3,NA,NA,TRBJ1-6,TGTGCCATCAGTGACCCCGGGGGTGATTATTCACCCCTCCACTTT,CAISDPGGDYSPLHF
TRBV5-4,NA,NA,TRBJ2-1,TGTGCCAGCAGCTTGGACAGCGGGCGAAACAATGAGCAGTTCTTC,CASSLDSGRNNEQFF
TRBV3-1/TRBV3-2,NA,NA,TRBJ1-5,TGTGCCAGCAGCCAAGGACAGGGCAATCAGCCCCAGCATTTT,CASSQGQGNQPQHF
TRBV2,NA,NA,TRBJ2-6,TGTGCCAGCGGGGGACGTTCTGGGGCCAACGTCCTGACTTTC,CASGGRSGANVLTF
TRBV4-2,NA,NA,TRBJ2-3,TGTGCCAGCAGCCAAGTCACTCCGGGTGGGGAGAATACGCAGTATTTT,CASSQVTPGGENTQYF
TRBV6-6,NA,few,TRBJ1-3,TGTGCCAGCAGTCTGACTGAGCCCTCTGGAAACACCATATATTTT,CASSLTEPSGNTIYF
TRBV3-1/TRBV3-2,TRBD1,NA,TRBJ1-4,TGTGCCAGCAGCCCGGGACAGGGGGCGAGGCGATATGAAAAACTGTTTTTT,CASSPGQGARRYEKLFF
TRBV18,NA,NA,TRBJ1-2,TGTGCCAGCTCACGAGACTTTCTGGGGGATAACTATGGCTACACCTTC,CASSRDFLGDNYGYTF
TRBV4-2,NA,NA,TRBJ2-2,TGTGCCAGCAGCCCCGGGGTAGTTGGGAGCACCGGGGAGCTGTTTTTT,CASSPGVVGSTGELFF
TRBV5-1,TRBD1,NA,TRBJ2-3,TGCGCCAGCAGCCGCTCAGGGTTGAGGGGGCTCAGTAGCACAGATACGCAGTATTTT,CASSRSGLRGLSSTDTQYF
TRBV18,TRBD1,NA,TRBJ1-1,TGTGCCAGCTCACCTCCAATAGGGGGCACAGGGGGCACTGAAGCTTTCTTT,CASSPPIGGTGGTEAFF
TRBV6-5,TRBD2,once,TRBJ2-1,TGTGCCAGCAGCTACCTAGCGGGAGTCAATGAGCAGTTCTTC,CASSYLAGVNEQFF
TRBV5-4,NA,few,TRBJ1-3,TGTGCCAGCAGTGGGGACGGAAACACCATATATTTT,CASSGDGNTIYF
TRBV11-2,NA,NA,TRBJ1-3,TGTGCCAGCAGTTCTAATAGACGCTCTGGAAACACCATATATTTT,CASSSNRRSGNTIYF
TRBV4-2,TRBD2,few,TRBJ2-1,TGTGCCAGCAGCCAAGGACTAGCGGGAGCCAATGAGCAGTTCTTC,CASSQGLAGANEQFF
TRBV2,TRBD1,NA,TRBJ1-4,TGTGCCAGCAGTGACAGGGGGCTCAAAAATGAAAAACTGTTTTTT,CASSDRGLKNEKLFF
TRBV19,TRBD1,NA,TRBJ1-1,TGTGCCAGTAGAATCGACAGGGGGCGAACAACTGAAGCTTTCTTT,CASRIDRGRTTEAFF
TRBV6-5,NA,NA,TRBJ1-5,TGTGCCAGCAAGGAACAGTATCAGCCCCAGCATTTT,CASKEQYQPQHF
TRBV29-1,TRBD1,NA,TRBJ2-7,TGCAGCGCTGAACGAGACAGGGGGAACGAGCAGTACTTC,CSAERDRGNEQYF
TRBV19,TRBD1,few,TRBJ2-2,TGTGCCAGTAGTATAAGGACAGGGATTACCGGGGAGCTGTTTTTT,CASSIRTGITGELFF
TRBV4-1,NA,NA,TRBJ2-7,TGCGCCAGCAGCCAAGATGGAGGAATTAGCTCCTACGAGCAGTACTTC,CASSQDGGISSYEQYF
TRBV18,NA,few,TRBJ1-1,TGTGCCAGCTCACCCGCCGGGACCCGGATGAACACTGAAGCTTTCTTT,CASSPAGTRMNTEAFF
TRBV6-6,TRBD2,NA,TRBJ2-2,TGTGCCAGCAGAAAACCGGGACTAGCGGGAGCCGGGGAGCTGTTTTTT,CASRKPGLAGAGELFF
TRBV13,TRBD2,NA,TRBJ2-2,TGTGCCGCCCGTCAAGCGGGAGCGAACACCGGGGAGCTGTTTTTT,CAARQAGANTGELFF
TRBV11-3,TRBD1,NA,TRBJ1-1,TGTGCCAGCAGCATAACCCTTCCCGGGACAGTGAACACTGAAGCTTTCTTT,CASSITLPGTVNTEAFF
TRBV5-6,TRBD1,few,TRBJ1-6,TGTGCCAGCAGCTTCTGGACAGGGGGTCGATCACCCCTCCACTTT,CASSFWTGGRSPLHF
TRBV11-2,TRBD1,NA,TRBJ2-3,TGTGCCAGCAGCTTCGGCAGACAGGGGTCCTACACAGATACGCAGTATTTT,CASSFGRQGSYTDTQYF
TRBV24-1,TRBD2,NA,TRBJ2-7,TGTGCCACCGGCCGCGGGGGGCCGGGGGAGCAGTACTTC,CATGRGGPGEQYF
TRBV5-4,NA,NA,TRBJ2-3,TGTGCCAGCAGCTTGTACCTAGGATCAGATACGCAGTATTTT,CASSLYLGSDTQYF
TRBV19,TRBD2,NA,TRBJ2-3,TGTGCCAGTAGTATACCAGCGGGAGTGGCAGATACGCAGTATTTT,CASSIPAGVADTQYF
TRBV5-6,NA,NA,TRBJ2-3,TGTGCCAGCAGTGGGGGGGGGCCGACAGATACGCAGTATTTT,CASSGGGPTDTQYF
TRBV30,NA,NA,TRBJ1-4,TGTGCCCGGGGTTTGGGGGGCCCAACTAATGAAAAACTGTTTTTT,CARGLGGPTNEKLFF
TRBV19,TRBD2,NA,TRBJ2-2,TGTGCCAGTAGGCCTAGCGGGATGAACGGGGAGCTGTTTTTT,CASRPSGMNGELFF
TRBV2,NA,NA,TRBJ2-7,TGTGCCACCAAGTTACCCGGGGGCCTCTCCTACGAGCAGTACTTC,CATKLPGGLSYEQYF
TRBV7-9,TRBD2,few,TRBJ2-1,TGTGCCAGCAGCGTGCCGGGACTAGGCTTGGTAAATGAGCAGTTCTTC,CASSVPGLGLVNEQFF
TRBV4-2,NA,once,TRBJ2-2,TGTGCCAGCAGCCAAGGGGGGGGCCTAGCGAGGACCACCGGGGAGCTGTTTTTT,CASSQGGGLARTTGELFF
TRBV15,NA,NA,TRBJ2-1,TGTGCCACCAGCAGAGATCTGGAGGGGGCTAGTGAGCAGTTCTTC,CATSRDLEGASEQFF
TRBV11-2,NA,NA,TRBJ2-1,TGTGCCAGCAGCTCACAGGGCCGTGAGCAGTTCTTC,CASSSQGREQFF
TRBV6-5,NA,NA,TRBJ2-3,TGTGCCAGCAGAGAGTTGGCAGATACGCAGTATTTT,CASRELADTQYF
TRBV4-1,NA,NA,TRBJ2-3,TGCGCCAGCCATAACTCCCAGGGATACACAGATACGCAGTATTTT,CASHNSQGYTDTQYF
TRBV28,NA,once,TRBJ2-7,TGTGCCAGCAGGCAAGGTCCCTCCCAGAGCGAGCAGTACTTC,CASRQGPSQSEQYF
TRBV3-1/TRBV3-2,TRBD2,NA,TRBJ2-2,TGTGCCAGCAGCCAAACTAGCGGGGCCGGGGAGCTGTTTTTT,CASSQTSGAGELFF
TRBV18,NA,NA,TRBJ1-1,TGTGCCAGCTCACTGGGAGAGAACACTGAAGCTTTCTTT,CASSLGENTEAFF
TRBV5-8,NA,NA,TRBJ2-1,TGTATTTCCGTGGGACCGTACTACAATGAGCAGTTCTTC,CISVGPYYNEQFF
TRBV3-1/TRBV3-2,TRBD2,NA,TRBJ2-1,TGTGCCAGCAGCACTAGCGGGAGCAATGAGCAGTTCTTC,CASSTSGSNEQFF
TRBV27,TRBD1,NA,TRBJ1-2,TGTGCCAGCAGGGTACAGGGGGCATCGAGTGGCTACACCTTC,CASRVQGASSGYTF
TRBV9,TRBD2,NA,TRBJ2-3,TGTGCCAGCAGCGTTCTCAGCGGGGGGGCTCTTTACACAGATACGCAGTATTTT,CASSVLSGGALYTDTQYF